The rows below give T cell receptor beta chains drawn from one sample of a study of cytomegalovirus exposure and HLA in healthy donors. This table comes from immunoSEQ multiplex PCR, and its TCRdb copy is limited to in-frame clones, with some not included. The sample lists 95,000 to 150,000 clones; more than 95% were seen once. The sample comprised PBMCs. All receptors derive from a man aged 18-30 years in good health and CMV-seronegative. Each CDR3 is given with its conserved first and last residue. The D gene is left open where the match is weak. Clone size is shown for a subset of rows, as once, few, many or a class of expanded clone.

v_call: TRBV18; j_call: TRBJ2-7; cdr3_length: 13; clone_size: NA; d_call: TRBD1; cdr3_nt: TGTGCCAGCTCGCCCGACAGGGGCGGAGAGCAGTACTTC; cdr3_aa: CASSPDRGGEQYF
v_call: TRBV30; j_call: TRBJ2-7; cdr3_length: 13; clone_size: NA; d_call: TRBD1; cdr3_nt: TGTGCCTGGAGCGGACAGGCGAACTACGAGCAGTACTTC; cdr3_aa: CAWSGQANYEQYF
v_call: TRBV30; j_call: TRBJ1-2; cdr3_length: 14; clone_size: NA; d_call: NA; cdr3_nt: TGTGCCTGGCTCGACAGGACCTCTAACTATGGCTACACCTTC; cdr3_aa: CAWLDRTSNYGYTF
v_call: TRBV19; j_call: TRBJ1-1; cdr3_length: 14; clone_size: NA; d_call: NA; cdr3_nt: TGTGCCAGTAGTCGGACGGGGGGGAACACTGAAGCTTTCTTT; cdr3_aa: CASSRTGGNTEAFF
v_call: TRBV27; j_call: TRBJ2-7; cdr3_length: 13; clone_size: NA; d_call: TRBD2; cdr3_nt: TGTGCCAGCGGCCGGACTAGCGTGTACGAGCAGTACTTC; cdr3_aa: CASGRTSVYEQYF
v_call: TRBV7-9; j_call: TRBJ1-1; cdr3_length: 16; clone_size: NA; d_call: TRBD1; cdr3_nt: TGTGCCAGCAGCCATCGAACGACAGGGGTGAACACTGAAGCTTTCTTT; cdr3_aa: CASSHRTTGVNTEAFF
v_call: TRBV4-1; j_call: TRBJ2-7; cdr3_length: 16; clone_size: NA; d_call: TRBD1; cdr3_nt: TGCGCCAGCAGCCAGCTCCCGGGACAGGGGCCCTACGAGCAGTACTTC; cdr3_aa: CASSQLPGQGPYEQYF
v_call: TRBV11-2; j_call: TRBJ2-2; cdr3_length: 13; clone_size: NA; d_call: NA; cdr3_nt: TGTGCCAGCAGACAGGGTAACACCGGGGAGCTGTTTTTT; cdr3_aa: CASRQGNTGELFF
v_call: TRBV6-5; j_call: TRBJ1-1; cdr3_length: 13; clone_size: NA; d_call: NA; cdr3_nt: TGTGCCAGCAGTTATACCGGGGACACTGAAGCTTTCTTT; cdr3_aa: CASSYTGDTEAFF
v_call: TRBV19; j_call: TRBJ2-3; cdr3_length: 17; clone_size: NA; d_call: TRBD1; cdr3_nt: TGTGCCAGTAGGCCGACAGGGGGCATCGGCTTGACAGATACGCAGTATTTT; cdr3_aa: CASRPTGGIGLTDTQYF
v_call: TRBV9; j_call: TRBJ1-2; cdr3_length: 16; clone_size: NA; d_call: TRBD1; cdr3_nt: TGTGCCAGCAGCGGAGGGGGCGGTATTTTGAACTATGGCTACACCTTC; cdr3_aa: CASSGGGGILNYGYTF
v_call: TRBV10-3; j_call: TRBJ1-5; cdr3_length: 14; clone_size: NA; d_call: NA; cdr3_nt: TGTGCCATCAGCCGGGACAATAGCAATCAGCCCCAGCATTTT; cdr3_aa: CAISRDNSNQPQHF
v_call: TRBV29-1; j_call: TRBJ1-2; cdr3_length: 12; clone_size: NA; d_call: TRBD1; cdr3_nt: TGCAGCGTAAGACAGGGTTGGGATGGCTACACCTTC; cdr3_aa: CSVRQGWDGYTF
v_call: TRBV10-3; j_call: TRBJ1-1; cdr3_length: 15; clone_size: NA; d_call: TRBD1; cdr3_nt: TGTGCCATCAGGGATACAGGGGGCCTGGTCACTGAAGCTTTCTTT; cdr3_aa: CAIRDTGGLVTEAFF
v_call: TRBV19; j_call: TRBJ1-2; cdr3_length: 17; clone_size: NA; d_call: NA; cdr3_nt: TGTGCCAGTAGTACGGCTATGGTCTGGGGGCAAAGCTATGGCTACACCTTC; cdr3_aa: CASSTAMVWGQSYGYTF
v_call: TRBV5-4; j_call: TRBJ2-1; cdr3_length: 16; clone_size: NA; d_call: TRBD2; cdr3_nt: TGTGCCAGCAGCTCGCTGACTAGCGGGAGGGCCCAGGAGCAGTTCTTC; cdr3_aa: CASSSLTSGRAQEQFF
v_call: TRBV28; j_call: TRBJ1-1; cdr3_length: 18; clone_size: NA; d_call: TRBD1; cdr3_nt: TGTGCCAGCAGTTCGAACCACCGGGACAGGGGATCAGGCACTGAAGCTTTCTTT; cdr3_aa: CASSSNHRDRGSGTEAFF
v_call: TRBV7-9; j_call: TRBJ1-1; cdr3_length: 12; clone_size: NA; d_call: NA; cdr3_nt: TGTGCCAGCAGCTTCGGGAACACTGAAGCTTTCTTT; cdr3_aa: CASSFGNTEAFF
v_call: TRBV7-2; j_call: TRBJ2-7; cdr3_length: 14; clone_size: NA; d_call: TRBD2; cdr3_nt: TGTGCCAGCAGCTTAGGCCGGGAGGTCTACGAGCAGTACTTC; cdr3_aa: CASSLGREVYEQYF
v_call: TRBV27; j_call: TRBJ1-3; cdr3_length: 14; clone_size: NA; d_call: NA; cdr3_nt: TGTGCCAGCAGGCCGGGAGCAGCTGGAAACACCATATATTTT; cdr3_aa: CASRPGAAGNTIYF
v_call: TRBV6-5; j_call: TRBJ2-2; cdr3_length: 15; clone_size: NA; d_call: NA; cdr3_nt: TGTGCCAGCAACTTACAGGGTGGTGGAACCGGGGAGCTGTTTTTT; cdr3_aa: CASNLQGGGTGELFF
v_call: TRBV6-6; j_call: TRBJ2-2; cdr3_length: 15; clone_size: NA; d_call: NA; cdr3_nt: TGTGCCAGCAGTTACTCGATTTCCGGGAGCGGGGAGCTGTTTTTT; cdr3_aa: CASSYSISGSGELFF
v_call: TRBV19; j_call: TRBJ2-7; cdr3_length: 14; clone_size: NA; d_call: NA; cdr3_nt: TGTGCCAGTAGTCTACCGGGGTCCCCTTACGAGCAGTACTTC; cdr3_aa: CASSLPGSPYEQYF
v_call: TRBV29-1; j_call: TRBJ1-2; cdr3_length: 11; clone_size: NA; d_call: NA; cdr3_nt: TGCAGCGTTGAGAGGTCCGGTGGCTACACCTTC; cdr3_aa: CSVERSGGYTF
v_call: TRBV12-5; j_call: TRBJ1-2; cdr3_length: 12; clone_size: NA; d_call: NA; cdr3_nt: TGTGCTAGTGCCTTGACGGGTAGGGGCTACACCTTC; cdr3_aa: CASALTGRGYTF
v_call: TRBV27; j_call: TRBJ2-1; cdr3_length: 15; clone_size: NA; d_call: TRBD1; cdr3_nt: TGTGCCAGCAGCTTCGGGACAGCTTCCTACAATGAGCAGTTCTTC; cdr3_aa: CASSFGTASYNEQFF
v_call: TRBV11-2; j_call: TRBJ2-1; cdr3_length: 14; clone_size: NA; d_call: NA; cdr3_nt: TGTGCCAGCAGCTTAGTAGGGGGATACAATGAGCAGTTCTTC; cdr3_aa: CASSLVGGYNEQFF
v_call: TRBV6-5; j_call: TRBJ2-1; cdr3_length: 13; clone_size: NA; d_call: NA; cdr3_nt: TGTGCCAGCAGTTCCAGGGCCTCAAATGAGCAGTTCTTC; cdr3_aa: CASSSRASNEQFF
v_call: TRBV5-6; j_call: TRBJ2-1; cdr3_length: 16; clone_size: NA; d_call: TRBD2; cdr3_nt: TGTGCCAGCAGCTCGCTAGCGGGCCGCTCCTACAATGAGCAGTTCTTC; cdr3_aa: CASSSLAGRSYNEQFF
v_call: TRBV7-2; j_call: TRBJ1-2; cdr3_length: 15; clone_size: NA; d_call: TRBD1; cdr3_nt: TGTGCCAGCAGCTTGGGACAGGCGGCCAACTATGGCTACACCTTC; cdr3_aa: CASSLGQAANYGYTF
v_call: TRBV4-2; j_call: TRBJ2-2; cdr3_length: 14; clone_size: NA; d_call: NA; cdr3_nt: TGTGCCAGCAGCCAAATGAGGGACACCGGGGAGCTGTTTTTT; cdr3_aa: CASSQMRDTGELFF
v_call: TRBV7-8; j_call: TRBJ1-2; cdr3_length: 13; clone_size: NA; d_call: TRBD1; cdr3_nt: TGTGCCAGCAGGCCGACAGGGGGCGGAGGCTACACCTTC; cdr3_aa: CASRPTGGGGYTF
v_call: TRBV10-2; j_call: TRBJ2-5; cdr3_length: 18; clone_size: NA; d_call: TRBD2; cdr3_nt: TGCGCCAGCAGTGAGGGGGGAGTGGAGACTAGCGTTTGGGAGACCCAGTACTTC; cdr3_aa: CASSEGGVETSVWETQYF
v_call: TRBV7-9; j_call: TRBJ1-2; cdr3_length: 13; clone_size: NA; d_call: NA; cdr3_nt: TGTGCCAGCACCATGTCCACTGGAGATGGCTACACCTTC; cdr3_aa: CASTMSTGDGYTF
v_call: TRBV14; j_call: TRBJ1-1; cdr3_length: 15; clone_size: NA; d_call: NA; cdr3_nt: TGTGCCAGCAGCCAACGACAGGTACGGAACACTGAAGCTTTCTTT; cdr3_aa: CASSQRQVRNTEAFF
v_call: TRBV30; j_call: TRBJ2-7; cdr3_length: 13; clone_size: NA; d_call: TRBD2; cdr3_nt: TGTGCCTGGAGTTTTAGCGGGAGTGGGGAGCAGTACTTC; cdr3_aa: CAWSFSGSGEQYF
v_call: TRBV7-6; j_call: TRBJ1-1; cdr3_length: 15; clone_size: NA; d_call: NA; cdr3_nt: TGTGCCAGCAGCTTAGGACGGCGGGGGGACACTGAAGCTTTCTTT; cdr3_aa: CASSLGRRGDTEAFF
v_call: TRBV29-1; j_call: TRBJ2-3; cdr3_length: 15; clone_size: NA; d_call: NA; cdr3_nt: TGCAGCGTTGAACAGGGGCGGGGGCGGACAGATACGCAGTATTTT; cdr3_aa: CSVEQGRGRTDTQYF
v_call: TRBV5-1; j_call: TRBJ2-3; cdr3_length: 16; clone_size: NA; d_call: NA; cdr3_nt: TGCGCCAGCAGCCTGGGGGCGGCAGGGTTGGTAGATACGCAGTATTTT; cdr3_aa: CASSLGAAGLVDTQYF
v_call: TRBV2; j_call: TRBJ2-1; cdr3_length: 13; clone_size: once; d_call: NA; cdr3_nt: TGTGCCAGCAGTGACAGCTCCTACAATGAGCAGTTCTTC; cdr3_aa: CASSDSSYNEQFF
v_call: TRBV3-1/TRBV3-2; j_call: TRBJ1-2; cdr3_length: 9; clone_size: NA; d_call: NA; cdr3_nt: TGTGCCAGCAGCCCCAACTACACCTTC; cdr3_aa: CASSPNYTF
v_call: TRBV30; j_call: TRBJ2-1; cdr3_length: 15; clone_size: once; d_call: TRBD1; cdr3_nt: TGTGCCTGGAGTGGAGGACAGGGACGGGGCAATGAGCAGTTCTTC; cdr3_aa: CAWSGGQGRGNEQFF
v_call: TRBV18; j_call: TRBJ2-1; cdr3_length: 14; clone_size: NA; d_call: NA; cdr3_nt: TGTGCCAGCTCACCTCTAGCGTACTACAATGAGCAGTTCTTC; cdr3_aa: CASSPLAYYNEQFF
v_call: TRBV9; j_call: TRBJ2-7; cdr3_length: 14; clone_size: NA; d_call: NA; cdr3_nt: TGTGCCAGCAGCGCGACCCCCAACCCCGGGGAGCAGTACTTC; cdr3_aa: CASSATPNPGEQYF
v_call: TRBV28; j_call: TRBJ2-7; cdr3_length: 15; clone_size: NA; d_call: NA; cdr3_nt: TGTGCCAGCTATCCCTTACAGGGTTCGAACTACGAGCAGTACTTC; cdr3_aa: CASYPLQGSNYEQYF
v_call: TRBV5-4; j_call: TRBJ2-2; cdr3_length: 17; clone_size: few; d_call: NA; cdr3_nt: TGTGCCAGCAGCCCAATGGTCCGAGCGGAGAGCACCGGGGAGCTGTTTTTT; cdr3_aa: CASSPMVRAESTGELFF
v_call: TRBV6-5; j_call: TRBJ2-7; cdr3_length: 15; clone_size: NA; d_call: TRBD2; cdr3_nt: TGTGCCAGCAGTTATGGGGCTAGCGGGAGTACCGAGCAGTACTTC; cdr3_aa: CASSYGASGSTEQYF
v_call: TRBV18; j_call: TRBJ2-1; cdr3_length: 19; clone_size: NA; d_call: TRBD2; cdr3_nt: TGTGCCAGCTCACCCTCCCGGACTAGCGGGAGGGGTTCCTACAATGAGCAGTTCTTC; cdr3_aa: CASSPSRTSGRGSYNEQFF
v_call: TRBV20-1; j_call: TRBJ2-1; cdr3_length: 11; clone_size: NA; d_call: NA; cdr3_nt: TGCAGTGCCCGCGACAGGAATGAGCAGTTCTTC; cdr3_aa: CSARDRNEQFF
v_call: TRBV15; j_call: TRBJ1-5; cdr3_length: 15; clone_size: NA; d_call: NA; cdr3_nt: TGTGCCACCAGCAGAGTAGGGGATGGCAATCAGCCCCAGCATTTT; cdr3_aa: CATSRVGDGNQPQHF
v_call: TRBV6-1; j_call: TRBJ2-7; cdr3_length: 15; clone_size: NA; d_call: TRBD1; cdr3_nt: TGTGCCAGCAGTTCCCGGGACAGGGTAACCTACGAGCAGTACTTC; cdr3_aa: CASSSRDRVTYEQYF
v_call: TRBV19; j_call: TRBJ1-2; cdr3_length: 13; clone_size: few; d_call: NA; cdr3_nt: TGTGCCAGTAGTCGGACAGTAAACTATGGCTACACCTTC; cdr3_aa: CASSRTVNYGYTF
v_call: TRBV10-3; j_call: TRBJ2-1; cdr3_length: 17; clone_size: NA; d_call: TRBD2; cdr3_nt: TGTGCCATCAGTGTTAGGGTGGGGACTAGCGGGAGGAATGAGCAGTTCTTC; cdr3_aa: CAISVRVGTSGRNEQFF
v_call: TRBV6-6; j_call: TRBJ1-5; cdr3_length: 14; clone_size: NA; d_call: TRBD1; cdr3_nt: TGTGCCAGCAAACCGGGACAGGGTTACCAGCCCCAGCATTTT; cdr3_aa: CASKPGQGYQPQHF
v_call: TRBV7-9; j_call: TRBJ2-5; cdr3_length: 15; clone_size: few; d_call: NA; cdr3_nt: TGTGCCAGCAGCCAACGGACTAAACACCAAGAGACCCAGTACTTC; cdr3_aa: CASSQRTKHQETQYF
v_call: TRBV5-5; j_call: TRBJ2-3; cdr3_length: 16; clone_size: once; d_call: TRBD2; cdr3_nt: TGTGCCAGCAGAGCTAGGGGAGGGGTGGGAACAGATACGCAGTATTTT; cdr3_aa: CASRARGGVGTDTQYF
v_call: TRBV6-6; j_call: TRBJ1-1; cdr3_length: 12; clone_size: NA; d_call: NA; cdr3_nt: TGTGCCAGCGGGTTAGCGGGGACTGAAGCTTTCTTT; cdr3_aa: CASGLAGTEAFF
v_call: TRBV21-1; j_call: TRBJ2-1; cdr3_length: 18; clone_size: NA; d_call: NA; cdr3_nt: TGTGCCAGCAGCCCCAAGGTGGTTCTAGCGGGAAACCACAATGAGCAGTTCTTC; cdr3_aa: CASSPKVVLAGNHNEQFF
v_call: TRBV15; j_call: TRBJ2-7; cdr3_length: 15; clone_size: few; d_call: TRBD2; cdr3_nt: TGTGCCACCAGCAGAGATAGCGGGAGCTCCTACGAGCAGTACTTC; cdr3_aa: CATSRDSGSSYEQYF
v_call: TRBV19; j_call: TRBJ1-5; cdr3_length: 17; clone_size: NA; d_call: NA; cdr3_nt: TGTGCCAGTAGTATACGGTCTGGGGCGATACAGGATCAGCCCCAGCATTTT; cdr3_aa: CASSIRSGAIQDQPQHF